The subject of this entry is one T cell receptor (beta chain). Its antigen is not known. V dropped 5 bases and J dropped 2; count of bases not matched to a gene: 7. Germline-derived CDR1 and CDR2 are MNHEY and SVGAGI. This CDR3 is 15 amino acids long. The record originates from a study of early T cells in non-severe SARS-CoV-2 infection. Turning to the study itself: Chains stayed unpaired after sequencing of bulk RNA from unsorted whole blood.

Study results and caveats: Reliance on VDJdb matching favored anti-spike CD8 responses; private and CD4 specificities were missed.

Individual cDNA molecules carried attached unique molecular identifiers. TCRdb analysed the 5' RACE reads with MiXCR anew, one entry per CDR3 protein. The repertoire holds over 60,000 distinct CDR3 sequences, with 13% as singletons. This clonotype was obtained from an adult who was a healthcare worker with PCR-confirmed SARS-CoV-2 infection or an uninfected control (not recorded which). V gene TRBV6-5 combines with J gene TRBJ2-3, with 7 bases aligning to TRBD1. The sequencing input was whole blood. The DNA of the CDR3 is TGTGCCAGCAGTAAAACAGGGGTCTACACAGATACGCAGTATTTT. This translates into CASSKTGVYTDTQYF.